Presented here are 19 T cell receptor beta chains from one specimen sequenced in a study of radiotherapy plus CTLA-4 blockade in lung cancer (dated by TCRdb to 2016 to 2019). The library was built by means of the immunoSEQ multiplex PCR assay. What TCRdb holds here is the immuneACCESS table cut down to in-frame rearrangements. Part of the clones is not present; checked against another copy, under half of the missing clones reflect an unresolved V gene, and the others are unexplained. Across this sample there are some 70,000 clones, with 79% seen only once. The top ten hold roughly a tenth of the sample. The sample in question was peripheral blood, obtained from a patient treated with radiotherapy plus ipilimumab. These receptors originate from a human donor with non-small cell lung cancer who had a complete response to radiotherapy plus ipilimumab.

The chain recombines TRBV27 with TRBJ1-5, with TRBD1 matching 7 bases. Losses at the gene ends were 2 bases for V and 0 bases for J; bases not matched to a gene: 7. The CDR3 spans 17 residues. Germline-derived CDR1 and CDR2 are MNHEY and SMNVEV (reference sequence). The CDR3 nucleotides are TGTGCCAGCAGTTTAAGGGGGCCCCATATTAGCAATCAGCCCCAGCATTTT. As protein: CASSLRGPHISNQPQHF.

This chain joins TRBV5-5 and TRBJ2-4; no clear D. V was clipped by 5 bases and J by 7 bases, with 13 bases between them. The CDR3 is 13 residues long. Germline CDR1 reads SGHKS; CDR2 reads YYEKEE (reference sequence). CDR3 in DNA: TGTGCCAGCAGTGCTCTAATCCGTAACATTCAGTACTTC. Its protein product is CASSALIRNIQYF.

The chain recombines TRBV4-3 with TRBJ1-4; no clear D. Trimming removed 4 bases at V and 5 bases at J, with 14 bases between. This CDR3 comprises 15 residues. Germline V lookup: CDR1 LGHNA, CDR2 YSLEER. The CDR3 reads CASSRQDGRNEKLFF. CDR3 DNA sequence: TGCGCCAGCAGCCGTCAGGACGGCCGCAATGAAAAACTGTTTTTT.

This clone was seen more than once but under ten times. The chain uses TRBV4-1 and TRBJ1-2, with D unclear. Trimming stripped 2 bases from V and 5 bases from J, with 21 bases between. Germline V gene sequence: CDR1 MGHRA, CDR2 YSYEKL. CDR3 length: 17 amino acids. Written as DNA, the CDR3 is TGCGCCAGCAGCCAATGGTCATATCAGGTTATTGGGTATGGCTACACCTTC. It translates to CASSQWSYQVIGYGYTF.

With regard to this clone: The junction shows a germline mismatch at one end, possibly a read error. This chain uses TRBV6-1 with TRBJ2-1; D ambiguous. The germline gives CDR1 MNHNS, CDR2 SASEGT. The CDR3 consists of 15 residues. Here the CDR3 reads CASSEDSGWRNGQFF. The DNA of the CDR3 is TGTGCCAGCAGTGAAGACTCAGGATGGAGAAATGGGCAGTTCTTC.

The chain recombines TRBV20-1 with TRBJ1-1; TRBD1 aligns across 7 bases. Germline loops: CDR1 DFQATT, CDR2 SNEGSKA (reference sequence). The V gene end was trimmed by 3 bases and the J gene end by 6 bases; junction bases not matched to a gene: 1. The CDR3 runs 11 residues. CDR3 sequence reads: CSASGTAEAFF. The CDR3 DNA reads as TGCAGTGCTAGTGGGACAGCTGAAGCTTTCTTT.

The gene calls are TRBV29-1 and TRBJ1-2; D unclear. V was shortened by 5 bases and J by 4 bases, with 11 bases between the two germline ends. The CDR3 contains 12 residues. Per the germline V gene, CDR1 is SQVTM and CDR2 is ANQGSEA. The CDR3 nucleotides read TGCAGCGTTAAGATGGAGGCCTATGGCTACACCTTC. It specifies CSVKMEAYGYTF.

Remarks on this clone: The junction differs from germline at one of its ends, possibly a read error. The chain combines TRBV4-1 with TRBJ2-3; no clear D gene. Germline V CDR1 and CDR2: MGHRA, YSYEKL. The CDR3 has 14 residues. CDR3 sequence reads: CASSQDVFTDTRYF. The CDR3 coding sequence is TGCGCCAGCAGCCAAGATGTATTCACAGATACGCGGTATTTT.

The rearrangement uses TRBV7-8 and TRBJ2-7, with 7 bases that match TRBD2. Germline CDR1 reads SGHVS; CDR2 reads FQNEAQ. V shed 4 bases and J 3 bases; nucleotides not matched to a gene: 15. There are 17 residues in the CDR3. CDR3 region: CASSSPLRMGGVYEQYV. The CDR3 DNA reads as TGTGCCAGCAGCTCTCCCCTTCGAATGGGAGGGGTCTACGAGCAGTACGTC.

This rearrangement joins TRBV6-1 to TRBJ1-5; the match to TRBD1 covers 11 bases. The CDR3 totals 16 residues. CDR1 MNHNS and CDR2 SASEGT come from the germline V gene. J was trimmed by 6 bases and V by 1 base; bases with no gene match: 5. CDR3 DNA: TGTGCCAGCAGTGAAGGGACAGGGGGCGCCGTTCAGCCCCAGCATTTT. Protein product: CASSEGTGGAVQPQHF.

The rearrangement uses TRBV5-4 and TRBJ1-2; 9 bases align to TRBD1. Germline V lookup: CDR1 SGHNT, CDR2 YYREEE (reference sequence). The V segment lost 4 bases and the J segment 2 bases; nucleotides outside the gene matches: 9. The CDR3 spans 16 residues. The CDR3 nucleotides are TGTGCCAGCAGCCCGACAGGGGGTGGTTCCAACTATGGCTACACCTTC. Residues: CASSPTGGGSNYGYTF. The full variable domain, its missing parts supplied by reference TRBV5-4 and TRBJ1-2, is ETGVTQSPTHLIKTRGQQVTLRCSSQSGHNTVSWYQQALGQGPQFIFQYYREEENGRGNFPPRFSGLQFPNYSSELNVNALELDDSALYLCASSPTGGGSNYGYTFGSGTRLTVV.

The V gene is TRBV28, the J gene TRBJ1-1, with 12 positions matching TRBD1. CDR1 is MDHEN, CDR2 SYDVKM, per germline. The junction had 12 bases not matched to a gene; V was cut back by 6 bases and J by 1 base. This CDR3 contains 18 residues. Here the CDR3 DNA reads TGTGCCAGCAGCCCCCCAGGGGGACAGGGGGCATCGAACACTGAAGCTTTCTTT. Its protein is CASSPPGGQGASNTEAFF. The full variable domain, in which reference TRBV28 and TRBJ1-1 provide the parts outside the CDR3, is DVKVTQSSRYLVKRTGEKVFLECVQDMDHENMFWYRQDPGLGLRLIYFSYDVKMKEKGDIPEGYSVSREKKERFSLILESASTNQTSMYLCASSPPGGQGASNTEAFFGQGTRLTVV.

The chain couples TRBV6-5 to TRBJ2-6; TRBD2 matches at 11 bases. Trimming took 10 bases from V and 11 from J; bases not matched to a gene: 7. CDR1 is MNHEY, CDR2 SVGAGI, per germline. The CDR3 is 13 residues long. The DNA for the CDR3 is TGTGCCACCCTAGCGGGGGGCGCCTACGTCCTGACTTTC. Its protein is CATLAGGAYVLTF.

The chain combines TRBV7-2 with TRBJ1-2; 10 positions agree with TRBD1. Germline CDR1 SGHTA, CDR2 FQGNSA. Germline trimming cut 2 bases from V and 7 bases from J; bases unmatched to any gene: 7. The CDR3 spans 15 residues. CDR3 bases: TGTGCCAGCAGCTTATCGGGACAGGGGTATGGTGGCTACACCTTC. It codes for CASSLSGQGYGGYTF.

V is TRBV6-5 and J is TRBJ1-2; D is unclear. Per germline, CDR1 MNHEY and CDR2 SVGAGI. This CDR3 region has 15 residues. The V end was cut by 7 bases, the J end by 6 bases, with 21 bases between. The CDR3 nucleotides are TGTGCCAGCACCATGAGAGGGCCCCGGTCTGATGGCTACACCTTC. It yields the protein CASTMRGPRSDGYTF.

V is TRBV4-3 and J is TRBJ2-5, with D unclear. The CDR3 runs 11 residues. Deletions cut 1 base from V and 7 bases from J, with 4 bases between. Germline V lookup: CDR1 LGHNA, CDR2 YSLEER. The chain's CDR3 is CASSQVGTQYF. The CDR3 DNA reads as TGCGCCAGCAGCCAAGTGGGGACCCAGTACTTC.

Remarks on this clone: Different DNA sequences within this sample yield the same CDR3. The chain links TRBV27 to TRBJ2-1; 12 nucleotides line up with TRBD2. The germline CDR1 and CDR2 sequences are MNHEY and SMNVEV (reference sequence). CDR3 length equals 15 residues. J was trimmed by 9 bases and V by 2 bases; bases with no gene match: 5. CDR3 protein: CASSLAGLAGGEQFF. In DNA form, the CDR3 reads TGTGCCAGCAGTTTAGCGGGACTAGCGGGTGGTGAGCAGTTCTTC.

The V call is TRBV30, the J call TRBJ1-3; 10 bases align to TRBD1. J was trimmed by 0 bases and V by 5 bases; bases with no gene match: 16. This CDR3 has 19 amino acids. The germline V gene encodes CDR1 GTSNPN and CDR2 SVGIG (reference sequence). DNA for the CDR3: TGTGCCTGGTCCCCCGGGACAGGGGTCTACACGAGCTCTGGAAACACCATATATTTT. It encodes CAWSPGTGVYTSSGNTIYF.

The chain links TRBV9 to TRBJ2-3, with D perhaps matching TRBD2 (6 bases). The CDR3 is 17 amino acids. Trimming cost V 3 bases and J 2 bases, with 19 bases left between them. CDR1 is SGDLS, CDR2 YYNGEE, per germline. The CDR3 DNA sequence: TGTGCCAGCAGCGCCTCGAGTAGCGGACCCATCACAGATACGCAGTATTTT. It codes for CASSASSSGPITDTQYF.